Below, 15 T cell receptor beta chains from the same sample are listed, as sequenced in a study of PD-1 and CTLA-4 blockade in melanoma. This table comes from immunoSEQ multiplex PCR, and its TCRdb copy is limited to in-frame clones, with some not included. Among 20,000 to 25,000 clones listed, roughly 88% were seen once. Sequenced material: CD8+ T cells from peripheral blood, taken before anti-PD-1 treatment. The source of these receptors is a human donor with melanoma.

The DNA of the CDR3 is TGTGCCACCCTCAGACAGGGCGCGATCTATGGCTACACCTTC. Protein sequence: CATLRQGAIYGYTF. V is TRBV6-5 and J is TRBJ1-2; 7 nucleotides line up with TRBD1. This CDR3 spans 14 amino acids. Germline lookup yields CDR1 MNHEY and CDR2 SVGAGI. The V and J ends lost 10 bases and 4 bases, in that order; junction bases with no gene match: 12.

Written as DNA, the CDR3 is TGTGCCACCAGTGAACAAGGGGTATGGGGCAATCAGCCCCAGCATTTT. Translating gives CATSEQGVWGNQPQHF. The chain has TRBV15 and TRBJ1-5; perhaps TRBD1 as D (5 bases). CDR1 and CDR2 (germline): LNHNV, YYDKDF (reference sequence). This CDR3 is built from 16 residues. The V end lost 6 bases, the J end lost 2 bases, and 17 bases lay between the germline ends.

This clone was observed a single time. This chain joins TRBV7-8 and TRBJ2-1, with TRBD1 identical over 9 bases. V was pared by 4 bases and J by 6 bases, with 7 bases of the junction left unmatched. The V gene's germline CDR1 is SGHVS and CDR2 FQNEAQ. The CDR3 extends over 15 amino acids. The CDR3 is CASSSGTGFGNEQFF. The CDR3 DNA reads TGTGCCAGCAGCTCCGGGACAGGGTTTGGCAATGAGCAGTTCTTC.

This chain uses TRBV12-3 or TRBV12-4 with TRBJ2-1; D might be TRBD1 or TRBD2, each matching 5 bases. The ends were cut back, 8 bases at V and 12 bases at J, with 11 bases in the middle. This CDR3 has 10 residues. The CDR3 DNA reads TGTGCCAGCCGGGGACCCGTGCAGTTCTTC. Residues: CASRGPVQFF.

This chain connects TRBV4-3 to TRBJ1-2; the D gene is possibly TRBD1 (5 bases). V gave up 0 bases and J gave up 7 bases, with 15 bases separating them. CDR1 and CDR2 from the germline V gene are LGHNA and YSLEER. The CDR3 spans 15 residues. The CDR3 spells CASSQDRGWPGGYTF. The CDR3 coding sequence is TGCGCCAGCAGCCAAGATCGGGGGTGGCCGGGTGGCTACACCTTC.

This rearrangement joins TRBV19 to TRBJ2-3; D perhaps matches TRBD1 (6 bases). Germline lookup yields CDR1 LNHDA and CDR2 SQIVND (reference sequence). The ends were cut back, 2 bases at V and 3 bases at J, with 18 bases in the middle. There are 17 residues in the CDR3. DNA of the CDR3: TGTGCCAGTAGTATATTAAAAGACAGGTTATCAACAGATACGCAGTATTTT. This translates into CASSILKDRLSTDTQYF.

The chain has TRBV27 and TRBJ2-2, with 7 bases lining up with TRBD2. The ends lost 9 bases at V and 6 bases at J; junction bases unmatched: 4. The CDR3 runs to 12 residues. Germline V gene lookup returns CDR1 MNHEY and CDR2 SMNVEV (reference sequence). The CDR3 sequence is CASMSGAGELFF. CDR3 in DNA: TGTGCCAGTATGAGCGGGGCCGGGGAGCTGTTTTTT.

The chain carries TRBV13 and TRBJ1-2; 9 nucleotides align to TRBD1. The CDR3 extends over 17 amino acids. Per the germline V gene, CDR1 is PRHDT and CDR2 is FYEKMQ (reference sequence). The V gene end was trimmed by 4 bases and the J gene end by 4 bases; junction bases not matched to a gene: 13. CDR3 region: CASSSVERQGVSYGYTF. CDR3 DNA sequence: TGTGCCAGCAGCTCCGTCGAGAGACAGGGGGTATCCTATGGCTACACCTTC.

The chain recombines TRBV21-1 with TRBJ2-7. TRBV21-1 is marked as a pseudogene. This CDR3 contains 11 residues. This CDR3 reads CASTDSYEQYF. In DNA, the CDR3 is TGTGCCAGCACTGACTCCTACGAGCAGTACTTC.

The gene calls are TRBV7-9 and TRBJ1-2; tentative D call: TRBD1 (5 bases). The germline V and J ends were trimmed by 2 bases and 8 bases, with 18 bases remaining between them. Germline CDR1 and CDR2: SEHNR and FQNEAQ (reference sequence). The CDR3 contains 15 residues. The chain's CDR3 is CASSLSSWRGDGYTF. In DNA form, the CDR3 reads TGTGCCAGCAGCTTATCCTCATGGCGGGGGGACGGCTACACCTTC.

The V and J genes are TRBV2 and TRBJ1-1, with 9 bases aligning to TRBD1. Unmatched junction bases numbered 11, after V lost 4 bases and J lost 5 bases. The CDR3 is 16 residues long. In germline, CDR1 is SNHLY, CDR2 FYNNEI. CDR3 sequence (DNA): TGTGCCAGCAGTGGACGTGGGGACAGGGCTGAAACTGAAGCTTTCTTT. Translated: CASSGRGDRAETEAFF.

The rearrangement links TRBV28 to TRBJ2-1, with TRBD2 identical over 10 bases. V was clipped by 4 bases and J by 7 bases; unmatched bases: 10. Germline V gene lookup returns CDR1 MDHEN and CDR2 SYDVKM. This CDR3 spans 16 amino acids. The CDR3 spells CASSSGLAGVGNEQFF. The CDR3 DNA sequence: TGTGCCAGCAGTTCGGGTCTAGCGGGGGTTGGGAATGAGCAGTTCTTC.

V and J are TRBV5-1 and TRBJ2-3; 9 bases are shared with TRBD2. Trimming cost V 0 bases and J 2 bases; bases outside gene matches: 10. The CDR3 sequence is 18 residues long. Germline CDR1 reads SGHRS; CDR2 reads YFSETQ. CDR3 region: CASSLVGLAGGYTDTQYF. Written as DNA, the CDR3 is TGCGCCAGCAGCTTGGTGGGTCTGGCGGGGGGGTACACAGATACGCAGTATTTT. Combining the CDR3 with reference TRBV5-1 and TRBJ2-3 gives the whole variable domain KAGVTQTPRYLIKTRGQQVTLSCSPISGHRSVSWYQQTPGQGLQFLFEYFSETQRNKGNFPGRFSGRQFSNSRSEMNVSTLELGDSALYLCASSLVGLAGGYTDTQYFGPGTRLTVL.

This chain joins TRBV5-4 and TRBJ2-3; D gene ambiguous. V dropped 0 bases and J dropped 5 bases, with 4 bases sitting between them. The CDR3 length is 12 residues. Germline V CDR1 and CDR2: SGHNT, YYREEE (reference sequence). The CDR3 spells CASSLEGDTQYF. The DNA for the CDR3 is TGTGCCAGCAGCTTGGAAGGAGATACGCAGTATTTT.

Here the CDR3 reads CASSVRGAAKNIQYF. The DNA for the CDR3 is TGTGCCAGCAGCGTACGGGGGGCGGCCAAAAACATTCAGTACTTC. The chain employs TRBV9 and TRBJ2-4; TRBD2 might be the D (7 bases). Germline loops: CDR1 SGDLS, CDR2 YYNGEE. The CDR3 contains 15 residues. Trimming left V 1 base short and J 1 base short, with 9 bases between.